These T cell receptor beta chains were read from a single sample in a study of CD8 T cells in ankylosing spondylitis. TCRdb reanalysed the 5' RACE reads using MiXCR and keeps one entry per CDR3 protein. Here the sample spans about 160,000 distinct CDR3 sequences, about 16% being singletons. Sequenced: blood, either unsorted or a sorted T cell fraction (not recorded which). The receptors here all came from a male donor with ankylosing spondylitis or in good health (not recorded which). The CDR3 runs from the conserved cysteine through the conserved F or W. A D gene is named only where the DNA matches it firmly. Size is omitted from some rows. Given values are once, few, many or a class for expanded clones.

TGCAGTGCGAGGGGTGGCGCTAACTATGGCTACACCTTC,CSARGGANYGYTF,TRBJ1-2,13,.,TRBV20-1,.
TGTGCCAGCAGTGCTTCCGGTACGGGCACCTTC,CASSASGTGTF,TRBJ1-2,11,few,TRBV12-3/TRBV12-4,.
TGCAGTGCAACCCTCCTTGGGCTAGCGGGAGTTTCGGAGACCCAGTACTTC,CSATLLGLAGVSETQYF,TRBJ2-5,17,many,TRBV20-1,TRBD2
TGTGCCAGCAGTAAACCGGGACAGGGAGGGATGGAGACCCAGTACTTC,CASSKPGQGGMETQYF,TRBJ2-5,16,few,TRBV6-5,TRBD1
TGTGCCAGCAGCTTACCGGGGAAGTACACTGAAGCTTTCTTT,CASSLPGKYTEAFF,TRBJ1-1,14,.,TRBV5-4,.
TGTGCCAGCAGGATACTAGCGAGCACAGATACGCAGTATTTT,CASRILASTDTQYF,TRBJ2-3,14,few,TRBV2,TRBD2
TGTGCCAGCGGGCCGCAGGGGGCAATTCAGCCCCAGCATTTT,CASGPQGAIQPQHF,TRBJ1-5,14,.,TRBV12-3/TRBV12-4,TRBD1
TGTGCCAGCAGCCGGACTAGCGTTGGGGAGACCCAGTACTTC,CASSRTSVGETQYF,TRBJ2-5,14,.,TRBV14,TRBD2
TGTGCCAGCAGCCCCAAGCGGAACACTGAAGCTTTCTTT,CASSPKRNTEAFF,TRBJ1-1,13,many,TRBV14,.
TGTGCCGGCAGCTCCGACTGGATTCAAGAGACCCAGTACTTC,CAGSSDWIQETQYF,TRBJ2-5,14,.,TRBV5-5,.
TGTGCCAGCAGTTACTTCCCGGGGTCCTACAATGAGCAGTTCTTC,CASSYFPGSYNEQFF,TRBJ2-1,15,.,TRBV6-5,.
TGTGCCAGCAGCCAACTTGTGAACACTGAAGCTTTCTTT,CASSQLVNTEAFF,TRBJ1-1,13,many,TRBV3-1,.
TGTGCCAGCAGCTTAGGATCGGGACTAGCGGCAGATACGCAGTATTTT,CASSLGSGLAADTQYF,TRBJ2-3,16,many,TRBV7-3,TRBD2
TGCGCCAGCAGCTTGTACGGGACTAGCGGTGTTGGTACGCATGAGCAGTTCTTC,CASSLYGTSGVGTHEQFF,TRBJ2-1,18,many,TRBV5-1,TRBD2
TGCTGTGCTAGTGGTACTAGCGGGAGAAAAAACACCGGGGAGCTGTTTTTT,CCASGTSGRKNTGELFF,TRBJ2-2,17,.,TRBV20-1,TRBD2
TGCAGCGGCAAGACTGTAGCCAAAAACATTCAGTACTTC,CSGKTVAKNIQYF,TRBJ2-4,13,once,TRBV29-1,.
TGTGCCAGCAGGGGGGATCGAGAGACCCAGTACTTC,CASRGDRETQYF,TRBJ2-5,12,.,TRBV6-5,.
TGCAGTGCTAGTGTCGGGGGATTCGGAGATTCACCCCTCCACTTT,CSASVGGFGDSPLHF,TRBJ1-6,15,many,TRBV20-1,.
TGTGCCAGCAGTTACTTACCTCGGAGTGAAAAACTGTTTTTT,CASSYLPRSEKLFF,TRBJ1-4,14,few,TRBV6-5,.
TGTGCCAGCAGCTTTCATGTTATATCCTTCGAGCAGTACTTC,CASSFHVISFEQYF,TRBJ2-7,14,.,TRBV28,.
TGCAGCGTTGAGGAGGCGGCGGGACGAGATACGCAGTATTTT,CSVEEAAGRDTQYF,TRBJ2-3,14,.,TRBV29-1,.
TGCGCCAGCAGCCAGGGGACAGAGACCTACAATGAGCAGTTCTTC,CASSQGTETYNEQFF,TRBJ2-1,15,many,TRBV5-1,TRBD1
TGTGCCAGCAGCTTAGATGGACGGGGCACAGATACGCAGTATTTT,CASSLDGRGTDTQYF,TRBJ2-3,15,few,TRBV7-9,.
TGTGCCACCAGGACTTGGGGGGGCGTAAATGAGCAGTTCTTC,CATRTWGGVNEQFF,TRBJ2-1,14,few,TRBV12-3/TRBV12-4,.
TGTGCCAGCAGGGCCCGGGACAGGGACACTGAAGCTTTCTTT,CASRARDRDTEAFF,TRBJ1-1,14,many,TRBV3-1,TRBD1
TGCGCCAGCAGCTTGGGACAGAATCTTGAAGCTTTCTTT,CASSLGQNLEAFF,TRBJ1-1,13,once,TRBV5-1,.